This TCR beta chain was observed in a study of CXCR3-negative and CXCR3-positive naive CD8 T cells. Study results and caveats: The TRB CDR3s that CXCR3-positive naive cells carried were more hydrophobic than those of CXCR3-negative naive cells. Diversity proved comparably high across both naive subsets and much lower in memory CD8+ cells.

As concerns this clonotype: What it binds is not known.

CDR1 is SGHTA, CDR2 FQGNSA, per germline. The CDR3 sequence is 14 residues long. The libraries of TRB cDNA were constructed through 5' RACE using UMI labels. TCRdb reanalyzed the 5' RACE reads and collapses them to one entry per CDR3 protein, without DNA. The sample features around 26,000 distinct CDR3 sequences, with roughly 2.8% in its top ten. The V and J genes are TRBV7-2 and TRBJ1-6; the D call of TRBD1 rests on TCRdb alone, since no DNA is present to check it. Sequencing used naive CXCR3- CD8+ T cells from blood. Noted subset: CD45RO-CCR7+CD27+CD95- naive CD8+ T cells lacking CXCR3 (TNR3-). The sequence was obtained from a human donor in good health. Some clones in this sample may be carry-over from other donors' samples. CDR3 amino acids: CASSSGTGNSPLHF.